This T cell receptor (beta chain) was documented in a study of cytomegalovirus exposure and HLA in healthy donors. Study conclusions and caveats: Available immune exposure information covered CMV serostatus only.

In germline, CDR1 is SGHVS, CDR2 FQNEAQ. This CDR3 contains 15 residues. The V end was cut by 1 base, the J end by 0 bases, with 7 bases between. Points on this clone: The antigen remains undetermined.

Researchers ran the PCR with 60 Vbeta and 13 Jbeta primers. Only in-frame clones appear in the TCRdb table, and some are missing; sequencing was by immunoSEQ multiplex PCR. The repertoire holds more than 100,000 clones, with around 78% as singletons. The V call is TRBV7-8, the J call TRBJ1-5; no firm D call. This receptor was identified in a woman younger than 35 in good health and CMV-seronegative. The sample was PBMCs. The CDR3 reads CASSLVGYSNQPQHF. CDR3 coding DNA: TGTGCCAGCAGCTTAGTGGGCTATAGCAATCAGCCCCAGCATTTT.